This T cell receptor (beta chain) was observed in a study of shared clonotypes between healthy human individuals. Cells designated naive CD8 were CD45RO-negative and were positively selected for CCR7, with terminally differentiated effector memory CD45RA+ cells excluded. Clones were read by immunoSEQ multiplex PCR, and TCRdb kept only the in-frame ones, dropping some. The sample carries around 2.1 million clones, approximately 94% recorded once. Germline V gene data show CDR1 as MNHEY and CDR2 as SMNVEV (reference sequence). Deletions cut 0 bases from V and 2 bases from J, with 8 bases between. This CDR3 contains 14 residues. Turning to this clone: The identical CDR3 is also encoded by other nucleotide sequences in the sample.

J is TRBJ2-7 and V is TRBV27; D possibly uses TRBD1 or TRBD2 (5 bases each). The sequenced material came from naive CD8+ T cells from PBMCs. This TCR derives from a man aged 18 to 35 in good health. Some clones in this sample may be carry-over from other donors' samples. CDR3 sequence (DNA): TGTGCCAGCAGTTTATCGGGACCAACCTACGAGCAGTACTTC. This gives the protein CASSLSGPTYEQYF.